What follows is one T cell receptor (beta chain) and its context. What it recognizes is unknown. The CDR3 totals 14 residues. The V end lost 5 bases, the J end lost 8 bases, and 16 bases lay between the germline ends. Germline values: CDR1 SGHTA, CDR2 FQGNSA. The sample is drawn from a study of T cell repertoires in cytomegalovirus infection. The study, taken as a whole, reports: Carriers of CMV plus the relevant HLA were identified by cumulative public TCR beta family frequency.

TCRdb ran MiXCR on the reads and lists one entry per CDR3 protein. The table shows about 490,000 distinct CDR3 sequences, with roughly 29% occurring only once. Specimen: PBMCs. The origin of this receptor is a human donor in good health (CMV status not recorded). Some clones in this sample may be carry-over from other donors' samples. The V and J genes are TRBV7-2 and TRBJ2-1; a possible D gene is TRBD2 (6 bases). The CDR3 spells CASSPNRRADEQFF. The CDR3 DNA follows: TGTGCCAGCAGCCCTAATCGGAGGGCCGATGAGCAGTTCTTC. The full variable domain, its missing parts supplied by reference TRBV7-2 and TRBJ2-1, is GAGVSQSPSNKVTEKGKDVELRCDPISGHTALYWYRQSLGQGLEFLIYFQGNSAPDKSGLPSDRFSAERTGGSVSTLTIQRTQQEDSAVYLCASSPNRRADEQFFGPGTRLTVL.